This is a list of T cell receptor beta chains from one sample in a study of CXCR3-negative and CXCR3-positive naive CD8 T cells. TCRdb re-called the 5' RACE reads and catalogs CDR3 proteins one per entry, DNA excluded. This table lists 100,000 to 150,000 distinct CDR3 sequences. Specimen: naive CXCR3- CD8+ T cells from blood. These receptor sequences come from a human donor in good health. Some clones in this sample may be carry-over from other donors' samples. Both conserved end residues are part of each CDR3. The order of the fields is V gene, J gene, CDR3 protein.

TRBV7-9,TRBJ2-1,CASSLIPGADEQFF
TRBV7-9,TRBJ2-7,CASSFGGAPYEQYF
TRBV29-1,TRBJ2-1,CSVGNYNEQFF
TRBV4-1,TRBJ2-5,CASSQGREGWGRETQYF
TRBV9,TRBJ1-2,CASSSVGPSLGHYGYTF
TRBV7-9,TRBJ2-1,CASSFFVGSSYNEQFF
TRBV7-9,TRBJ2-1,CASRGVASYNEQFF
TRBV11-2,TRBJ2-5,CASSLDNRGIETQYF
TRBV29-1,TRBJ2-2,CSVEAPSGSGTGELFF
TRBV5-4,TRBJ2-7,CASGTLIAYEQYF
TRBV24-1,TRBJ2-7,CATSEVGTGDSYEQYF
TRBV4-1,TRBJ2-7,CASSRGTGHEQYF
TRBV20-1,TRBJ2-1,CSARGLEPYNEQFF
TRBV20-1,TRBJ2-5,CSARGRLQETQYF
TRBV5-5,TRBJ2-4,CASSLRQGENIQYF
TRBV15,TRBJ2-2,CATSTGQGANTGELFF
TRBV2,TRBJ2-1,CASSEARTANYNEQFF
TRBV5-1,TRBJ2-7,CASSLLGGGSPFVGEQYF
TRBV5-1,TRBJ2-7,CASRPLQQEIYEQYF
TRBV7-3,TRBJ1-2,CASRSGQGMVYGYTF
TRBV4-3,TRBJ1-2,CASSQDYSPILFYGYTF
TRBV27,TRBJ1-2,CASSLNRVGYGYTF
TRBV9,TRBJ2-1,CASSVAASPALYNEQFF
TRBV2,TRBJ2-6,CASKKLSGANVLTF
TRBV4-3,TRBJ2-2,CASSQDPRAGELFF
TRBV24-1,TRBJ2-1,CATSAAGEYNEQFF
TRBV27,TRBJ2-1,CASSPNGGNPYNEQFF
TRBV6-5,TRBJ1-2,CASSYLSGGDDYGYTF
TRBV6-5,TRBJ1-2,CASSYSPRDVNYGYTF
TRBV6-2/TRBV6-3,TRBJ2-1,CASSFFFGHRNEQFF
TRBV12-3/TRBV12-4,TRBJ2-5,CASSLGLMGRETQYF
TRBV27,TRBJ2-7,CASSFGSPLEQYF
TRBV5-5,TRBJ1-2,CATGGEDYGYTF
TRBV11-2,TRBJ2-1,CASSLIAGGLSSYNEQFF
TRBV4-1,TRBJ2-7,CASSQVGDTSYEQYF
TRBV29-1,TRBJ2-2,CSVVRTPGELFF
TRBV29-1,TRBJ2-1,CSVSVAGTSGSNEQFF
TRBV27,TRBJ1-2,CASSPRLGPLYGYTF
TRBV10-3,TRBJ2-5,CAISDDRYQETQYF
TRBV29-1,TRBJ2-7,CSVGPPDNPLEQYF
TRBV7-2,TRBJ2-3,CASSLGGYSSDTQYF
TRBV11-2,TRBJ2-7,CASSRFRDRSYEQYF
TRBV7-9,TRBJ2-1,CASGRSLPEQFF
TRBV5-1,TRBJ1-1,CASSLGQGGLDTEAFF
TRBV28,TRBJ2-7,CASNSAGGREQYF
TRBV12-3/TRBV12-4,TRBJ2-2,CASSPVGGPTGELFF
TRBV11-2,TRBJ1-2,CASGGDHYGYTF
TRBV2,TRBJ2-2,CAKGAENTGELFF
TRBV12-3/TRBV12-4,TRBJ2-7,CASSFPSGGSYEQYF
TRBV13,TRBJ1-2,CASSPGRAANYGYTF
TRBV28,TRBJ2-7,CASSLAGGAYEQYF